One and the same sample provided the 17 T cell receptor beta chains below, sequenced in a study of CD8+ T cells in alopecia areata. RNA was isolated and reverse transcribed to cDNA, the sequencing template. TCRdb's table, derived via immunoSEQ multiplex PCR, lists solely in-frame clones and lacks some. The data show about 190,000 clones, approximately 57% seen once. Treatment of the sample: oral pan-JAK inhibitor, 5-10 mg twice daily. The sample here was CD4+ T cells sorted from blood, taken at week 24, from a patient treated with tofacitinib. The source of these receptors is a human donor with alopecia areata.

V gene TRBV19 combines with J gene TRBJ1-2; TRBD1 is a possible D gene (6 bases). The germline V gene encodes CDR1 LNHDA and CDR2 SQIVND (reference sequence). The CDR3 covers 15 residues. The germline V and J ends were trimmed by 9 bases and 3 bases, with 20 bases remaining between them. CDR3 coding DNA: TGTGCCAGCTCGACGACCGATACAGGGTACTATGGCTACACCTTC. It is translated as CASSTTDTGYYGYTF.

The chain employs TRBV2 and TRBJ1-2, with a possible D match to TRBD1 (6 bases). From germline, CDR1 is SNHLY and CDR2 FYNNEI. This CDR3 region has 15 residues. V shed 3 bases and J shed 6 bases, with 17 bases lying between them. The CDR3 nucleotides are TGTGCCAGCAGTGAGGCGGGCAGGGGTTTTAATGGCTACACCTTC. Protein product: CASSEAGRGFNGYTF.

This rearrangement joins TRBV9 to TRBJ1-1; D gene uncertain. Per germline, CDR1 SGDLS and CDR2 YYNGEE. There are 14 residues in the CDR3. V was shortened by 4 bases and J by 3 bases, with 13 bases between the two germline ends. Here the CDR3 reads CASSPNFRDTEAFF. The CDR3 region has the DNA TGTGCCAGCAGCCCCAACTTCCGGGACACTGAAGCTTTCTTT.

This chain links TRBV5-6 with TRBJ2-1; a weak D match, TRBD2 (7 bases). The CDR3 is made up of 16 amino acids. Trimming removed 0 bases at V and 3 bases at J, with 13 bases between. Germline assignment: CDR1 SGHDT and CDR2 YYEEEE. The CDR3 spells CASSLDRGAGYNEQFF. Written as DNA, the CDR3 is TGTGCCAGCAGCTTGGATCGGGGGGCTGGCTACAATGAGCAGTTCTTC.

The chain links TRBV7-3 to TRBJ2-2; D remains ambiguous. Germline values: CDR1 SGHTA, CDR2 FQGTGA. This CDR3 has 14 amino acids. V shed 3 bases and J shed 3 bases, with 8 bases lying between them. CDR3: CASSFRSDTGELFF. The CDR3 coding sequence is TGTGCCAGCAGCTTCCGAAGTGACACCGGGGAGCTGTTTTTT.

Here the CDR3 reads CASSQDGGTSEQYF. The CDR3 DNA sequence: TGTGCCAGCAGCCAAGATGGGGGGACTAGCGAGCAGTACTTC. The V and J genes are TRBV4-2 and TRBJ2-7, with 8 positions matching TRBD2. Germline CDR1 LGHNA, CDR2 YNFKEQ. This CDR3 spans 14 amino acids. Trimming removed 0 bases from V and 6 bases from J; junction bases left unmatched: 4.

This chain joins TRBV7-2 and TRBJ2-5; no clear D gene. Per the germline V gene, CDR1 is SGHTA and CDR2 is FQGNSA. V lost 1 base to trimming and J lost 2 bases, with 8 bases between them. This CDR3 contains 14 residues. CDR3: CASSLGPAQETQYF. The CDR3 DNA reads TGTGCCAGCAGCTTAGGTCCTGCACAAGAGACCCAGTACTTC.

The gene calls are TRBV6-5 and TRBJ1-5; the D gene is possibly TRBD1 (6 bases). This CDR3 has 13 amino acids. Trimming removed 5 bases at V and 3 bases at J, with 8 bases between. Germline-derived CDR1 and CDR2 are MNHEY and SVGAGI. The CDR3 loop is CASSPGANQPQHF. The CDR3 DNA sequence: TGTGCCAGCAGTCCAGGGGCCAATCAGCCCCAGCATTTT.

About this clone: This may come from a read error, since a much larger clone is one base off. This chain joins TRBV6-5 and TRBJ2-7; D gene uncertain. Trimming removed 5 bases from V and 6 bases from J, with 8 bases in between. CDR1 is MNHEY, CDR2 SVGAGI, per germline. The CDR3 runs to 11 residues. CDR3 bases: TGTGCCAGCAGTCAAGTGGGCGAGCAGTACTTC. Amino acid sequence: CASSQVGEQYF.

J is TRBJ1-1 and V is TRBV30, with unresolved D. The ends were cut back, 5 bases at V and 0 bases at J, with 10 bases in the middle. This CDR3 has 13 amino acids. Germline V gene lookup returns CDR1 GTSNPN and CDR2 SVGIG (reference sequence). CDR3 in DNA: TGTGCCTGGGAACAGAACATGAACACTGAAGCTTTCTTT. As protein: CAWEQNMNTEAFF.

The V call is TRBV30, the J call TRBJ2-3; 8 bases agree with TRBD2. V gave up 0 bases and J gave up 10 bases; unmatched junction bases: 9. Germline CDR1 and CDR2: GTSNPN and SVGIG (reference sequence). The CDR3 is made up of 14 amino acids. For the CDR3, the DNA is TGTGCCTGGAGTGTCGTGGGTAGCGGGGTAGCGCAGTATTTT. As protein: CAWSVVGSGVAQYF.

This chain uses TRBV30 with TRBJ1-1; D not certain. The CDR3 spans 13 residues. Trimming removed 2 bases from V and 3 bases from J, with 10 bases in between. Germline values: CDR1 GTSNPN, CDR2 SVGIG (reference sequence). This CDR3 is CAWSLSLDTEAFF. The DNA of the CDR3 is TGTGCCTGGAGTCTGTCGTTGGACACTGAAGCTTTCTTT.

In DNA form, the CDR3 reads TGTGCCAGCAGCCCGGGGGGCCCCTCTGGGGCCAACGTCCTGACTTTC. Protein: CASSPGGPSGANVLTF. The chain carries TRBV7-3 and TRBJ2-6; possible D gene TRBD2, 7 bases. With 5 bases removed from V and 0 bases from J, the gap between germline ends came to 11 bases. The germline V gene has CDR1 SGHTA and CDR2 FQGTGA. The CDR3 extends over 16 amino acids.

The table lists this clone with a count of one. The CDR3 spells CASSLSAAAGNQPQHF. CDR3 DNA: TGTGCCAGCAGTTTATCGGCGGCGGCGGGCAATCAGCCCCAGCATTTT. The genes are TRBV27 and TRBJ1-5; no firm D call. Trimming stripped 0 bases from V and 2 bases from J, with 11 bases between. The CDR3 runs to 16 residues. Germline-derived CDR1 and CDR2 are MNHEY and SMNVEV (reference sequence).

The CDR3 loop is CSVGPMDGNYGYTF. CDR3 DNA: TGCAGCGTGGGGCCCATGGACGGTAACTATGGCTACACCTTC. The genes are TRBV29-1 and TRBJ1-2; possible D gene TRBD1, 5 bases. The CDR3 is made up of 14 amino acids. Germline V CDR1 and CDR2: SQVTM, ANQGSEA. With 6 bases removed from V and 1 base from J, the gap between germline ends came to 15 bases.

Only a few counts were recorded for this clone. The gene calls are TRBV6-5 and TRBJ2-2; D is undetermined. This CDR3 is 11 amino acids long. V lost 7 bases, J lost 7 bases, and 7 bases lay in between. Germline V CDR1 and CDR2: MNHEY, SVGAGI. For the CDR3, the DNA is TGTGCCAGCACGTTCGACGGGGAGCTGTTTTTT. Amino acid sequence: CASTFDGELFF.

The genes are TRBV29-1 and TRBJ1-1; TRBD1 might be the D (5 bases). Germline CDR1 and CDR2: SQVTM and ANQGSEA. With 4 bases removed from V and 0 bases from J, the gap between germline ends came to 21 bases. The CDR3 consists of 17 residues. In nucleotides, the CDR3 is TGCAGCGTTGCAATCCGGGGGATGGGTCTAATGAACACTGAAGCTTTCTTT. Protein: CSVAIRGMGLMNTEAFF.